The rows below give T cell receptor beta chains drawn from one sample of a study of shared T cell receptors in the human thymus. This table comes from immunoSEQ multiplex PCR, and its TCRdb copy is limited to in-frame clones, with some not included. The table records 500,000 to 750,000 clones, 88% of them present only once. These data were also reused for a study on human thymus T cells.

The sample comprised thymocytes. These receptors originate from a boy younger than two with a congenital heart defect. Both conserved end residues are part of each CDR3. Each record gives: clone size, V gene, J gene, D gene, CDR3 DNA, CDR3 protein. D genes are given only for firm matches. Expanded clones are given a class, and other clones once, few, many or no size at all.

.	TRBV7-2	TRBJ2-4	.	TGTGCCAGCAGCTTAGCCGGGGGAACCAAAAACATTCAGTACTTC	CASSLAGGTKNIQYF
.	TRBV4-1	TRBJ2-7	TRBD1	TGCGCCAGCAGCCAAGCCCCGGACAGGGGAGGTTTCTACGAGCAGTACTTC	CASSQAPDRGGFYEQYF
once	TRBV5-4	TRBJ2-3	TRBD2	TGTGCCAGCAGCCCGTTCGAGCGGGAAGAAGGAGATACGCAGTATTTT	CASSPFEREEGDTQYF
.	TRBV5-6	TRBJ2-1	TRBD2	TGTGCCAGCAGCTTGGGACTAGCGGGGATATACAATGAGCAGTTCTTC	CASSLGLAGIYNEQFF
.	TRBV9	TRBJ2-7	TRBD2	TGTGCCAGCAGCACGCGGGGGTCTAGCGGCCCTAACGAGCAGTACTTC	CASSTRGSSGPNEQYF
.	TRBV29-1	TRBJ2-1	TRBD2	TGCAGCTCCACCGGGACTAGCGGGAGTCACGCCTACAATGAGCAGTTCTTC	CSSTGTSGSHAYNEQFF
.	TRBV30	TRBJ2-7	TRBD2	TGTGCCTGGAGTGTACAGTCGGTCCGGGTGGGACTAGCGGGTGACTCCTACGAGCAGTACTTC	CAWSVQSVRVGLAGDSYEQYF
.	TRBV27	TRBJ2-7	TRBD2	TGTGCCAGCAGTTCGAGTAGCGGGTCGTACGAGCAGTACTTC	CASSSSSGSYEQYF
once	TRBV2	TRBJ2-7	.	TGTGCCAGCAGACCTGGCCGGGGGAGCTCCTACGAGCAGTACTTC	CASRPGRGSSYEQYF
.	TRBV7-4	TRBJ1-2	.	TGTGCCAGCAGCTTAGATGGGAGGCAGCGGGTGAACTATGGCTACACCTTC	CASSLDGRQRVNYGYTF
.	TRBV30	TRBJ2-5	TRBD2	TGTGCCTGGAGACCCGATCCGGGACTAGCTGAGACCCAGTACTTC	CAWRPDPGLAETQYF
once	TRBV10-1	TRBJ2-6	.	TGCGCCAGCAGGGGGGGGCTGTCTTCTGGGGCCAACGTCCTGACTTTC	CASRGGLSSGANVLTF
.	TRBV5-8	TRBJ2-7	.	TGTGCCACTACTGGGAGGGGGAACTCCTACGAGCAGTACTTC	CATTGRGNSYEQYF
.	TRBV10-1	TRBJ2-7	.	TGCGCCCGACTATATGGTGATTCCTACGAGCAGTACTTC	CARLYGDSYEQYF
.	TRBV30	TRBJ2-1	TRBD2	TGTGCCTGGAGTCTTAGCGGGAGAACCTACAATGAGCAGTTCTTC	CAWSLSGRTYNEQFF
.	TRBV5-8	TRBJ2-1	TRBD2	TGTGCTAACGGGGGGAGCTCCTACAATGAGCAGTTCTTC	CANGGSSYNEQFF
.	TRBV10-1	TRBJ2-5	TRBD2	TGCGCCAGCAGTGAGTCGAAGACATCCCAGCGGGAGAGGAAGACCCAGTACTTC	CASSESKTSQRERKTQYF
.	TRBV6-5	TRBJ2-7	TRBD1	TGTGCCAGCAGTACCCCGAGGCAGGGGGCTTACGAGCAGTACTTC	CASSTPRQGAYEQYF
.	TRBV28	TRBJ1-5	TRBD1	TGTGCCAGCACCGTAGAGTGGGACAGGGCTTATAGCAATCAGCCCCAGCATTTT	CASTVEWDRAYSNQPQHF
once	TRBV7-9	TRBJ2-7	.	TGTGCCAGCAGCTCGCGGTCCTACGAGCAGTACTTC	CASSSRSYEQYF
.	TRBV5-1	TRBJ1-1	.	TGCGCCAGCAGCTTGGGGGCCACGAACACTGAAGCTTTCTTT	CASSLGATNTEAFF
.	TRBV7-8	TRBJ2-7	TRBD2	TGTGCCAGCAGCACCTGGACTAGTCCCACCTACGAGCAGTACTTC	CASSTWTSPTYEQYF
.	TRBV4-1	TRBJ2-5	TRBD1	TGCGCCAGCAGCCTCACAGGGGGCCCCCAAGAGACCCAGTACTTC	CASSLTGGPQETQYF
.	TRBV6-1	TRBJ2-3	TRBD1	TGTGCCAGCAGACCCGGACAGGGATTGGATACGCAGTATTTT	CASRPGQGLDTQYF
.	TRBV4-1	TRBJ2-7	TRBD1	TGCGCCAGCAGCCAAACCTGGGGGACAGGGGGCAACGAGCAGTACTTC	CASSQTWGTGGNEQYF
few	TRBV19	TRBJ2-1	TRBD2	TGTGCCAGTAGTCATGTAGCGGGACACAATGAGCAGTTCTTC	CASSHVAGHNEQFF